This T cell receptor beta chain emerged from a study of cytomegalovirus exposure and HLA in healthy donors. Likely unrecorded immune exposures existed in these nominally healthy donors. To note about this clone: Its antigen is not identified. Other DNA variants within this sample encode the same CDR3.

Primers: 60 Vbeta forward and 13 Jbeta reverse. Some clones are missing from TCRdb's copy, which holds only in-frame ones; the method was immunoSEQ multiplex PCR. The repertoire holds a few hundred thousand clones, with 92% as singletons. The V gene lost 5 bases and the J gene lost 4 bases, with 11 bases spanning the gap. Germline V gene lookup returns CDR1 SGHTA and CDR2 FQGTGA. This CDR3 contains 13 residues. Study-wide results and caveats: Sequencing likely produced, as an artifact, a cluster of highly shared sequence variants. TCR beta sequences numbering roughly 18,000 were associated with HLA alleles at 0.05 false discovery rate in a later analysis.

Sequenced input: PBMCs. The TCR sequence derives from a girl aged 2-15 years in good health and CMV-seronegative. V usage is TRBV7-3 and J usage is TRBJ1-1; D perhaps matches TRBD1 (5 bases). The CDR3 coding sequence is TGTGCCAGCAGCCTCACGGGGGGCACTGAAGCTTTCTTT. Translated, it gives CASSLTGGTEAFF.